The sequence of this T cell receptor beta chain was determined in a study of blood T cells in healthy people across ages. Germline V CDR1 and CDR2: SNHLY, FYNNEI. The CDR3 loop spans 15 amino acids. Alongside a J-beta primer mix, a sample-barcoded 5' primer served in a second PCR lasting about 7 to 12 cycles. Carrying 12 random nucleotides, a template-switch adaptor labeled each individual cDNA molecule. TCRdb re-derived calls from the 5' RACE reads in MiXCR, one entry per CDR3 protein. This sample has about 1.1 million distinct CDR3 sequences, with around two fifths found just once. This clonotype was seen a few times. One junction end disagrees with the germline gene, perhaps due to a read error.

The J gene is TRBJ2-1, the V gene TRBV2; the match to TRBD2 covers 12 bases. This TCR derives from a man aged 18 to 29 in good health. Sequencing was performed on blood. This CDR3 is CAGSPLAGGYNEQFF. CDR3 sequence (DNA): TGTGCCGGCAGCCCACTAGCGGGGGGCTACAATGAGCAGTTCTTC.